This is a list of T cell receptor beta chains from one sample in a study of control samples from healthy donors and cancer patients. The protocol was immunoSEQ multiplex PCR, while the TCRdb copy is restricted to in-frame clones and leaves out a portion. The table has about 19,000 clones, less than 90% seen once. Sequenced: PBMCs. The receptors here all came from a woman in her 70s with lung cancer. Each CDR3 is given with its conserved first and last residue. The order of the fields is J gene, D gene, clone size, V gene, CDR3 protein, CDR3 DNA. D genes are given only for firm matches. Clone size is not always given. Where it is, it says once, few, many or a class for expanded clones.

J: TRBJ1-1; D: TRBD1; size: NA; V: TRBV18; CDR3: CASSQGANTEAFF; DNA: TGTGCCAGCTCACAGGGGGCGAACACTGAAGCTTTCTTT
J: TRBJ1-4; D: NA; size: NA; V: TRBV11-2; CDR3: CASSGTGGRNGANEKLFF; DNA: TGTGCCAGCAGCGGAACGGGGGGGAGGAACGGTGCTAATGAAAAACTGTTTTTT
J: TRBJ2-3; D: NA; size: NA; V: TRBV11-2; CDR3: CASSLEAGPDTQYF; DNA: TGTGCCAGCAGCTTAGAGGCAGGTCCAGATACGCAGTATTTT
J: TRBJ2-7; D: NA; size: NA; V: TRBV7-2; CDR3: CASSLLQGGEQYF; DNA: TGTGCCAGCAGCTTATTGCAGGGAGGCGAGCAGTACTTC
J: TRBJ2-7; D: NA; size: NA; V: TRBV15; CDR3: CATSRERGHSYEQYF; DNA: TGTGCCACCAGCAGAGAACGGGGACACTCCTACGAGCAGTACTTC
J: TRBJ2-5; D: TRBD2; size: NA; V: TRBV30; CDR3: CAWASGRYGWETQYF; DNA: TGTGCCTGGGCTAGCGGGAGGTATGGATGGGAGACCCAGTACTTC
J: TRBJ1-4; D: NA; size: NA; V: TRBV20-1; CDR3: CSASLGGEANEKLFF; DNA: TGCAGTGCTAGTCTCGGGGGCGAGGCTAATGAAAAACTGTTTTTT
J: TRBJ2-7; D: TRBD2; size: NA; V: TRBV6-6; CDR3: CASTLGGRTNEQYF; DNA: TGTGCCAGCACCTTGGGCGGGAGAACCAACGAGCAGTACTTC
J: TRBJ2-3; D: TRBD1; size: few; V: TRBV24-1; CDR3: CATSDGQGGTDTQYF; DNA: TGTGCCACCAGTGATGGACAGGGGGGCACAGATACGCAGTATTTT
J: TRBJ1-1; D: TRBD1; size: NA; V: TRBV28; CDR3: CASSAYRGPGAFF; DNA: TGTGCCAGCAGTGCCTACAGGGGGCCGGGAGCTTTCTTT
J: TRBJ2-3; D: TRBD1; size: NA; V: TRBV11-2; CDR3: CASSPSDRGRRDTQYF; DNA: TGTGCCAGCAGCCCCTCGGACAGGGGGCGCCGGGATACGCAGTATTTT
J: TRBJ1-1; D: TRBD1; size: NA; V: TRBV27; CDR3: CASSSLDRGRFNTEAFF; DNA: TGTGCCAGCAGTTCCCTCGACAGGGGGCGGTTTAACACTGAAGCTTTCTTT
J: TRBJ2-6; D: NA; size: NA; V: TRBV28; CDR3: CASSFVGLGANVLTF; DNA: TGTGCCAGCAGTTTTGTGGGGCTAGGGGCCAACGTCCTGACTTTC
J: TRBJ2-7; D: TRBD1; size: once; V: TRBV7-2; CDR3: CASSSLDRDEQYF; DNA: TGTGCCAGCAGCTCCCTCGACAGGGACGAGCAGTACTTC
J: TRBJ2-1; D: TRBD2; size: NA; V: TRBV27; CDR3: CASSSNPGLILNEQFF; DNA: TGTGCCAGCAGTTCAAACCCGGGACTAATTCTCAATGAGCAGTTCTTC
J: TRBJ2-5; D: NA; size: NA; V: TRBV6-2/TRBV6-3; CDR3: CASSSLTRGETQYF; DNA: TGTGCCAGCAGTTCTCTCACCAGGGGAGAGACCCAGTACTTC
J: TRBJ2-2; D: NA; size: NA; V: TRBV18; CDR3: CASSMSQGGTGELFF; DNA: TGTGCCAGCTCGATGTCTCAGGGTGGTACCGGGGAGCTGTTTTTT
J: TRBJ2-1; D: NA; size: NA; V: TRBV20-1; CDR3: CSASRFRNEQFF; DNA: TGCAGTGCTAGTCGTTTCCGGAATGAGCAGTTCTTC
J: TRBJ2-7; D: TRBD1; size: NA; V: TRBV29-1; CDR3: CSALGTGGYSDEQYF; DNA: TGCAGCGCCTTGGGGACAGGGGGTTACTCGGACGAGCAGTACTTC
J: TRBJ1-1; D: NA; size: NA; V: TRBV11-2; CDR3: CASSLVGYTEAFF; DNA: TGTGCCAGCAGCTTAGTAGGGTACACTGAAGCTTTCTTT
J: TRBJ2-5; D: NA; size: few; V: TRBV2; CDR3: CASSEWGKRDQETQYF; DNA: TGTGCCAGCAGTGAGTGGGGTAAGCGGGACCAAGAGACCCAGTACTTC
J: TRBJ2-1; D: TRBD2; size: NA; V: TRBV7-6; CDR3: CASSLYQLAGNNEQFF; DNA: TGTGCCAGCAGCTTATATCAACTAGCGGGAAACAATGAGCAGTTCTTC
J: TRBJ1-2; D: NA; size: NA; V: TRBV5-6; CDR3: CASSLAVTDYSYGYTF; DNA: TGTGCCAGCAGCTTGGCTGTGACAGACTACAGCTATGGCTACACCTTC
J: TRBJ2-1; D: NA; size: NA; V: TRBV6-5; CDR3: CASSYSFYYNEQFF; DNA: TGTGCCAGCAGTTACTCATTCTACTACAATGAGCAGTTCTTC
J: TRBJ1-5; D: NA; size: once; V: TRBV9; CDR3: CASSGQPSMPQHF; DNA: TGTGCCAGCAGCGGACAGCCTAGCATGCCCCAGCATTTT
J: TRBJ2-4; D: NA; size: NA; V: TRBV7-2; CDR3: CASREGAKNIQYF; DNA: TGTGCCAGCAGGGAGGGAGCCAAAAACATTCAGTACTTC
J: TRBJ2-7; D: NA; size: few; V: TRBV28; CDR3: CATGAVPNPYEQYF; DNA: TGTGCCACGGGGGCCGTTCCCAATCCCTACGAGCAGTACTTC